The clone carrying this T cell receptor (beta chain) came up many times. The antigen remains unidentified. Exclusion followed for patients with uncontrolled infection, other autoimmune disease, pregnancy or lactation. Used for diagnoses were clinical symptoms, serum thyroxine and TRAb, thyroid ultrasound and orbital computed tomography. This sample was included in a study of T cells in Graves' hyperthyroidism and ophthalmopathy. Regarding the study as a whole: Most clonotypes expanded in thyroid above 0.001 were likewise present in blood. A model built on 13 V-J features separated ophthalmopathy from stable hyperthyroidism.

Germline V gene data show CDR1 as SEHNR and CDR2 as FQNEAQ (reference sequence). The CDR3 runs 13 residues. The V gene end was trimmed by 10 bases and the J gene end by 1 base; junction bases not matched to a gene: 5. Amplified TCR beta CDR3 regions derived from RNA transcripts. HTBI primers were the set used in a first-round RT-PCR of the TCR CDR3. One entry per CDR3 protein results from TCRdb running MiXCR on the multiplex PCR reads. The sample records 550,000 to 600,000 distinct CDR3 sequences, 46% being singletons. The receptor was isolated from an adult woman with Graves' disease, either hyperthyroidism or ophthalmopathy (not recorded which). The rearrangement joins TRBV7-9 to TRBJ2-7; 9 bases line up with TRBD2. The material sequenced was peripheral blood or thyroid tissue (not recorded which). The CDR3 protein is CATSSGESYEQYF. The CDR3, as DNA: TGTGCCACGTCTAGCGGGGAATCCTACGAGCAGTACTTC.